These 11 T cell receptor beta chains were all obtained from the same sample, sequenced in a study of blood T cell repertoires in COVID-19. Measured with immunoSEQ multiplex PCR; TCRdb has only the in-frame clones, and not every one. This sample has more than 140,000 clones; roughly 86% occur once, and the top ten carry around 8.2%. The sequencing sample was made of peripheral blood. Every receptor here comes from a woman aged 55-75 years with acute or convalescent COVID-19.

The chain uses TRBV6-5 and TRBJ2-7; 7 bases align to TRBD2. The CDR3 length is 13 residues. Germline V gene sequence: CDR1 MNHEY, CDR2 SVGAGI. V lost 8 bases, J lost 0 bases, and 4 bases stayed unmatched. CDR3 in amino acids: CASREVNSYEQYF. The CDR3 nucleotides are TGTGCCAGCCGGGAGGTCAACTCCTACGAGCAGTACTTC.

This clone was observed a single time. The rearrangement uses TRBV6-5 and TRBJ1-3; the match to TRBD1 covers 7 bases. This CDR3 has 15 residues. Germline V CDR1 and CDR2: MNHEY, SVGAGI. Trimming cost V 7 bases and J 0 bases; bases outside gene matches: 6. The CDR3 region has the DNA TGTGCCAGCACCCAGGACAGGATCTCTGGAAACACCATATATTTT. Its translation: CASTQDRISGNTIYF.

This rearrangement joins TRBV19 to TRBJ2-7, with TRBD1 as a possible D gene (6 bases). CDR1 and CDR2 from the germline V gene are LNHDA and SQIVND (reference sequence). Trimming took 3 bases from V and 4 from J, leaving 16 bases between them. CDR3 length: 15 amino acids. CDR3 bases: TGTGCCAGTAGTATTGGGGACACCCTCGGGTACGAGCAGTACTTC. Translating it yields CASSIGDTLGYEQYF.

The chain combines TRBV6-6 with TRBJ1-2; unclear D gene. V lost 2 bases, J lost 0 bases, and 10 bases lay in between. CDR1 is MNHNY and CDR2 is SVGAGI in the germline V gene (reference sequence). CDR3 length equals 15 residues. CDR3 DNA: TGTGCCAGCAGTTACGACCTAACTACTAACTATGGCTACACCTTC. Its translation: CASSYDLTTNYGYTF.

The chain couples TRBV5-6 to TRBJ2-7, with 7 positions matching TRBD1. This CDR3 spans 14 amino acids. The germline CDR1 and CDR2 sequences are SGHDT and YYEEEE. The V and J ends lost 0 bases and 2 bases, in that order; junction bases with no gene match: 2. CDR3 sequence: CASSLGDRPYEQYF. CDR3 coding DNA: TGTGCCAGCAGCTTGGGGGACAGACCCTACGAGCAGTACTTC.

The CDR3 sequence: CASRDTNPPYEQYF. CDR3 DNA sequence: TGTGCCAGTAGGGACACCAACCCCCCCTACGAGCAGTACTTC. The V call is TRBV28, the J call TRBJ2-7, with D possibly being TRBD1 (6 bases). V lost 9 bases to trimming and J lost 2 bases, with 17 bases between them. CDR1 and CDR2 from the germline V gene are MDHEN and SYDVKM. The CDR3 length is 14 residues.

The chain carries TRBV12-3 or TRBV12-4 and TRBJ1-5; D not certain. With 3 bases removed from V and 4 bases from J, the gap between germline ends came to 7 bases. The CDR3 loop spans 13 amino acids. The DNA of the CDR3 is TGTGCCAGCAGTTTTGCACAGAATCAGCCCCAGCATTTT. Residues: CASSFAQNQPQHF.

The gene calls are TRBV6-2 or TRBV6-3 and TRBJ1-1; the D is unclear. V lost 6 bases, J lost 1 base, and 6 bases lay in between. Germline V gives CDR1 MNHEY, CDR2 SVGEGT. This CDR3 is 12 amino acids long. CDR3 in amino acids: CASSRQNTEAFF. In nucleotides, the CDR3 is TGTGCCAGCAGCCGACAGAACACTGAAGCTTTCTTT.

The chain has TRBV4-2 and TRBJ2-3; 12 bases are shared with TRBD2. J lost 0 bases, V lost 2 bases, and 6 bases had no gene match. The germline V gene encodes CDR1 LGHNA and CDR2 YNFKEQ. The CDR3 is 18 residues long. The CDR3 region is CASSQRRLAGGSTDTQYF. In DNA form, the CDR3 reads TGTGCCAGCAGCCAACGGCGTCTAGCGGGGGGGAGCACAGATACGCAGTATTTT.

This clone has just one count. The V gene is TRBV14, the J gene TRBJ1-2; D uncertain. This CDR3 has 15 residues. V was pared by 1 base and J by 7 bases, with 16 bases between. Germline lookup yields CDR1 SGHDN and CDR2 FVKESK. The CDR3 DNA reads TGTGCCAGCAGCCAAGGTACGGGAGCGGTAGTTGGCTACACCTTC. The encoded protein is CASSQGTGAVVGYTF.

The V and J genes are TRBV5-1 and TRBJ1-1; D uncertain. Trimming took 4 bases from V and 1 from J, leaving 11 bases between them. The CDR3 extends over 14 amino acids. Germline-derived CDR1 and CDR2 are SGHRS and YFSETQ. Here the CDR3 DNA reads TGCGCCAGCAGCGAGGGTCTATCGAACACTGAAGCTTTCTTT. Residues: CASSEGLSNTEAFF.